This T cell receptor (beta chain) is from a study of cytomegalovirus exposure and HLA in healthy donors. The trim removed 2 bases at V and 2 bases at J, leaving 3 bases unmatched. Germline V lookup: CDR1 SGHRS, CDR2 YFSETQ. The CDR3 covers 16 residues. Amplification used 60 Vbeta primers and 13 Jbeta primers. This table comes from immunoSEQ multiplex PCR, and its TCRdb copy is limited to in-frame clones, with some not included. The table includes over 150,000 clones, roughly 77% detected once. The rearrangement links TRBV5-1 to TRBJ2-3; 12 bases are shared with TRBD2. This clonotype was sampled from a male donor in good health and CMV-seronegative. Sequencing used PBMCs. CDR3 loop: CASSFGTSGHTDTQYF. The CDR3 DNA follows: TGCGCCAGCAGCTTCGGGACTAGCGGGCACACAGATACGCAGTATTTT.